The 14 T cell receptor beta chains below all came from one sample that was sequenced in a study of Graves' ophthalmopathy and Graves' hyperthyroidism. Researchers took RNA transcripts and amplified TCR beta CDR3 regions from them. The library came from an HTBI-primed first-round RT-PCR and a second-round multiplex PCR. TCRdb fed the multiplex PCR reads into MiXCR, producing one record per CDR3 protein. Of more than 300,000 distinct CDR3 sequences listed, less than 20% are singletons. Sequenced: peripheral blood. The receptors here all came from a woman in her late teens or twenties with stable Graves' hyperthyroidism.

This clonotype occurred many times. The rearrangement links TRBV6-5 to TRBJ1-6, with 8 bases lining up with TRBD1. Germline lookup yields CDR1 MNHEY and CDR2 SVGAGI. CDR3 length equals 18 residues. V shed 3 bases, J shed 6 bases, and the junction held 13 bases outside the gene matches. The DNA of the CDR3 is TGTGCCAGCAGTTATAAGGAGCGGACAGGGCTCCGTAATTCACCCCTCCACTTT. It encodes CASSYKERTGLRNSPLHF.

The genes are TRBV6-5 and TRBJ1-1; D is uncertain. Trimming cost V 0 bases and J 6 bases, with 11 bases left between them. Per the germline V gene, CDR1 is MNHEY and CDR2 is SVGAGI. This CDR3 has 14 amino acids. Here the CDR3 reads CASSYSTVRAEAFF. The CDR3 nucleotides are TGTGCCAGCAGTTACTCGACCGTGAGGGCTGAAGCTTTCTTT.

At least ten counts were recorded for this clonotype. This rearrangement joins TRBV7-8 to TRBJ1-5; possibly TRBD1 for D (6 bases). Germline CDR1 SGHVS, CDR2 FQNEAQ. The V and J ends lost 7 bases and 2 bases respectively, with 18 bases between them. The CDR3 runs 16 residues. The CDR3 reads CASTWGGDLRNQPQHF. The CDR3 DNA is TGTGCCAGCACCTGGGGGGGCGATCTTCGCAATCAGCCCCAGCATTTT.

The V call is TRBV6-2 or TRBV6-3, the J call TRBJ1-5, with D perhaps TRBD1 (6 bases). Germline assignment: CDR1 MNHEY and CDR2 SVGEGT. The V end lost 6 bases, the J end lost 0 bases, and 21 bases lay between the germline ends. The CDR3 totals 18 residues. The CDR3 bases are TGTGCCAGCAGCTACGGGGGGGGCTGGGAATATAGCAATCAGCCCCAGCATTTT. Amino acids: CASSYGGGWEYSNQPQHF.

This clonotype was counted between two and nine times. The genes are TRBV6-1 and TRBJ2-4, with D unresolved. Looked up from germline, CDR1 is MNHNS and CDR2 is SASEGT. This CDR3 is built from 20 residues. V was trimmed by 2 bases and J by 1 base, leaving 24 bases between them. The CDR3 DNA is TGTGCCAGCAGTGAATTAGGCGGTATACAGTCGGATATGGCCAAAAACATTCAGTACTTC. Its translation is CASSELGGIQSDMAKNIQYF.

On this clonotype: The junction departs from the called germline gene at one end, perhaps through a read error. V gene TRBV7-9 combines with J gene TRBJ1-1; the D is unclear. The CDR3 length is 14 residues. In germline, CDR1 is SEHNR, CDR2 FQNEAQ (reference sequence). The CDR3 DNA sequence: TGTGCCAGCAGCTTAGATGGAGGGCACACTGAAGCTTGCTTT. As protein: CASSLDGGHTEACF.

This sequence joins TRBV12-5 and TRBJ1-2, with 9 bases matching TRBD1. The CDR3 consists of 14 residues. The V segment lost 6 bases and the J segment 3 bases; nucleotides outside the gene matches: 5. Germline V gene lookup returns CDR1 LGHNT and CDR2 FRNRAP. CDR3 bases: TGTGCTAGTGGACAGGGGGCCGCCTACTATGGCTACACCTTC. Protein product: CASGQGAAYYGYTF.

This clonotype occurred many times. The conserved final phenylalanine or tryptophan is absent from the CDR3, which likely points to a read error. The DNA is left out, because the CDR3 cannot be placed on it with certainty; the CDR3 is given as TCRdb lists it. This rearrangement joins TRBV6-1 to TRBJ1-1; whether TRBD1, the table's D call, matches the DNA was not checked. The germline gives CDR1 MNHNS, CDR2 SASEGT. The CDR3 is 11 residues long, counting both termini. The CDR3 sequence: CASSVPPGPPR.

The chain joins TRBV20-1 to TRBJ1-2; D call uncertain. The CDR3 totals 14 residues. V lost 3 bases to trimming and J lost 4 bases, with 15 bases between them. Germline assignment: CDR1 DFQATT and CDR2 SNEGSKA (reference sequence). The CDR3 region is CSASPSRNFYGYTF. CDR3 nucleotide sequence: TGCAGTGCTAGCCCTTCGAGGAATTTCTATGGCTACACCTTC.

This chain joins TRBV15 and TRBJ2-5; D remains ambiguous. The V gene's germline CDR1 is LNHNV and CDR2 YYDKDF (reference sequence). This CDR3 has 12 amino acids. Trimming left V 4 bases short and J 0 bases short, with 3 bases between. CDR3 sequence: CATSTYQETQYF. DNA for the CDR3: TGTGCCACCAGCACGTACCAAGAGACCCAGTACTTC.

This clonotype was counted a single time. The chain combines TRBV12-3 or TRBV12-4 with TRBJ2-2; 7 positions agree with TRBD1. The CDR3 has 15 residues. Germline trimming cut 5 bases from V and 5 bases from J; bases unmatched to any gene: 8. The CDR3 loop reads CASSTPGQLTGELFF. CDR3 coding DNA: TGTGCCAGCAGTACTCCGGGACAGCTGACCGGGGAGCTGTTTTTT.

This clonotype was counted at least ten times. This sequence joins TRBV2 and TRBJ1-2, with D uncertain. This CDR3 is 14 amino acids long. V lost 3 bases and J 4 bases, leaving 12 bases between the germline ends. Germline V gene lookup returns CDR1 SNHLY and CDR2 FYNNEI. As DNA, the CDR3 is TGTGCCAGCAGTGAGGACCGAGACCGCTATGGCTACACCTTC. Residues: CASSEDRDRYGYTF. Variable domain in full (rest from reference TRBV2 and TRBJ1-2): EPEVTQTPSHQVTQMGQEVILRCVPISNHLYFYWYRQILGQKVEFLVSFYNNEISEKSEIFDDQFSVERPDGSNFTLKIRSTKLEDSAMYFCASSEDRDRYGYTFGSGTRLTVV.

This clonotype showed up many times. J is TRBJ1-1 and V is TRBV24-1, with 11 nucleotides matching TRBD1. Trimming removed 9 bases from V and 5 bases from J; junction bases left unmatched: 4. This CDR3 is built from 13 residues. Germline V gives CDR1 KGHDR, CDR2 SFDVKD. CDR3 sequence (DNA): TGTGCCACCCGTGGACAGGGGGCGACTGAAGCTTTCTTT. Translation gives CATRGQGATEAFF.

The V gene is TRBV6-1, the J gene TRBJ1-6; D uncertain. CDR3 size: 13 residues. Germline V lookup: CDR1 MNHNS, CDR2 SASEGT. V was shortened by 6 bases and J by 7 bases, with 10 bases between the two germline ends. CDR3 sequence reads: CASRREMNSPLHF. The CDR3 DNA sequence: TGTGCCAGCAGGCGGGAGATGAATTCACCCCTCCACTTT.